This record concerns one T cell receptor beta chain sequence. The CDR3 is 17 residues long. V was cut by 1 base and J by 0 bases, with 13 bases left in between. Per germline, CDR1 SNHLY and CDR2 FYNNEI. This sample was taken from a study of T cells after yellow fever vaccination. TCRdb re-called the 5' RACE reads with MiXCR, one entry per CDR3 protein. In the table there are fewer than 650,000 distinct CDR3 sequences, roughly 22% of which are singletons. The rearrangement links TRBV2 to TRBJ1-5; unclear D gene. This sequence was found in a young man who received the YFV17D yellow fever vaccine. Sequences were derived from PBMCs, sampled more than 20 days after the first yellow fever vaccination. The CDR3 here is CASSEVASSSSNQPQHF. In DNA form, the CDR3 reads TGTGCCAGCAGTGAAGTGGCGTCCAGTTCTAGCAATCAGCCCCAGCATTTT.